This T cell receptor beta chain derives from a study of blood T cell repertoires in COVID-19. On the study more broadly: From the United States, Italy and Spain came samples of acute and convalescent COVID-19.

Germline CDR1 and CDR2: LNHDA and SQIVND (reference sequence). The CDR3 contains 12 residues. V gave up 3 bases and J gave up 10 bases, with 9 bases separating them. Source study methods: Reference gene primer amplification gave nucleated cell count estimates. Sequencing used immunoSEQ multiplex PCR; TCRdb keeps in-frame clones, though not all of them. The D gene and trimming were derived from the DNA, and the V and J assignments and clone size from that table. The table records some 290,000 clones, roughly 80% of them present only once. The chain joins TRBV19 to TRBJ1-4, with a weak D call TRBD1 (5 bases). Sample: peripheral blood. The TCR sequence derives from a man aged 55 to 70 who had recovered from COVID-19. CDR3 amino acids: CASSIRQTKLFF. The CDR3 region has the DNA TGTGCCAGTAGTATCCGACAGACAAAACTGTTTTTT.